Below, 10 T cell receptor beta chains from the same sample are listed, as sequenced in a study of patients and donors after allogeneic stem cell transplantation. One entry per CDR3 protein results from TCRdb running MiXCR on the RT-PCR reads. The sample records about a million distinct CDR3 sequences, roughly 18% being singletons. Material: blood, either unsorted or a sorted T cell fraction (not recorded which). These receptors were taken from a human donor who was either an allogeneic HSCT recipient or a stem cell or donor lymphocyte infusion donor (not recorded which). It is not recorded whose cells these are; they may come from a transplant donor.

The J gene is TRBJ2-7, the V gene TRBV11-1; no definite D call. There are 15 residues in the CDR3. Per germline, CDR1 SGHAT and CDR2 FQDESV (reference sequence). Trimming left V 1 base short and J 0 bases short, with 10 bases between. The CDR3, as DNA: TGTGCCAGCAGCTTAGGACCCGAAAGCTCCTACGAGCAGTACTTC. As protein: CASSLGPESSYEQYF.

This chain uses TRBV6-2 or TRBV6-3 with TRBJ2-5, with TRBD2 matching 9 bases. Trimming took 5 bases from V and 2 from J; bases not matched to a gene: 6. The V gene's germline CDR1 is MNHEY and CDR2 SVGEGT. This CDR3 has 15 residues. The CDR3 reads CASSGEAGGQETQYF. Written as DNA, the CDR3 is TGTGCCAGCAGTGGCGAAGCGGGGGGACAAGAGACCCAGTACTTC.

This clonotype was counted between two and nine times. This chain joins TRBV7-3 and TRBJ2-3; D is perhaps TRBD2 (5 bases). Germline V gene sequence: CDR1 SGHTA, CDR2 FQGTGA. The V end was cut by 2 bases, the J end by 4 bases, with 10 bases between. This CDR3 comprises 14 residues. CDR3 nucleotide sequence: TGTGCCAGCAGCTTACTAGCTTCCGCAGATACGCAGTATTTT. Translation gives CASSLLASADTQYF.

This clonotype was found a few times. The chain joins TRBV5-4 to TRBJ2-7; 9 bases are a match to TRBD1. The CDR3 has 17 amino acids. Germline CDR1 is SGHNT and CDR2 is YYREEE (reference sequence). Trimming took 0 bases from V and 1 from J; bases not matched to a gene: 8. CDR3 in DNA: TGTGCCAGCAGCTTGGAGTTGGGGACAGGGAGATCCTACGAGCAGTACTTC. Its translation: CASSLELGTGRSYEQYF. The whole variable domain, filled in from reference TRBV5-4 and TRBJ2-7, reads ETGVTQSPTHLIKTRGQQVTLRCSSQSGHNTVSWYQQALGQGPQFIFQYYREEENGRGNFPPRFSGLQFPNYSSELNVNALELDDSALYLCASSLELGTGRSYEQYFGPGTRLTVT.

This clonotype was recorded a few times. The chain links TRBV20-1 to TRBJ1-2, with D tentatively TRBD1 (5 bases). Germline V gene data show CDR1 as DFQATT and CDR2 as SNEGSKA (reference sequence). Trimming left V 8 bases short and J 2 bases short, with 18 bases between. The CDR3 sequence is 14 residues long. The CDR3 region has the DNA TGCAGTATGGATCCCGCGGGGCAGAACTATGGCTACACCTTC. Amino acid sequence: CSMDPAGQNYGYTF.

This clonotype has more than one count but fewer than ten. The J gene is TRBJ2-3, the V gene TRBV30; D is unresolved. The CDR3 sequence is 14 residues long. V lost 0 bases and J lost 0, with 7 bases in between. Germline V gene sequence: CDR1 GTSNPN, CDR2 SVGIG (reference sequence). The CDR3 loop reads CAWSVGKSTDTQYF. In DNA, the CDR3 is TGTGCCTGGAGTGTAGGAAAGAGCACAGATACGCAGTATTTT.

V and J are TRBV20-1 and TRBJ2-2; no reliable D call. Looked up from germline, CDR1 is DFQATT and CDR2 is SNEGSKA (reference sequence). V lost 1 base, J lost 3 bases, and 6 bases lay in between. The CDR3 contains 13 residues. CDR3 in amino acids: CSARGEYTGELFF. DNA of the CDR3: TGCAGTGCTAGAGGAGAGTACACCGGGGAGCTGTTTTTT.

The J gene is TRBJ2-1, the V gene TRBV5-4, with D possibly being TRBD1 or TRBD2 (5 bases each). Trimming stripped 4 bases from V and 12 bases from J, with 11 bases between. This CDR3 has 11 amino acids. CDR1 is SGHNT and CDR2 is YYREEE in the germline V gene (reference sequence). CDR3 DNA: TGTGCCAGCAGCGACGGGGACGTGCAGTTCTTC. Amino acid sequence: CASSDGDVQFF.

This clonotype was counted a few times. This chain joins TRBV24-1 and TRBJ1-2; D may be TRBD1 (6 bases). Trimming cost V 1 base and J 8 bases, with 22 bases left between them. Germline V gene data show CDR1 as KGHDR and CDR2 as SFDVKD. The CDR3 covers 17 residues. CDR3 nucleotides: TGTGCCACCAGTGATTTAGTCCCCAGGGGCCTAGTAGTGGGCTACACCTTC. Amino acids: CATSDLVPRGLVVGYTF.

This clonotype has just a few counts. The V gene is TRBV20-1, the J gene TRBJ2-7; 9 positions agree with TRBD2. CDR1 is DFQATT, CDR2 SNEGSKA, per germline (reference sequence). The V segment lost 0 bases and the J segment 2 bases; nucleotides outside the gene matches: 8. The length of the CDR3 is 16 residues. The CDR3 spells CSARESGGPVAYEQYF. In nucleotides, the CDR3 is TGCAGTGCTAGAGAAAGCGGGGGGCCCGTCGCCTACGAGCAGTACTTC.